The TCR beta chain under discussion was sequenced for a study of PD-1 blockade in classical Hodgkin lymphoma. General study points: Before treatment, TCR diversity in newly diagnosed patients was reportedly lower than in healthy donors. Reasons behind the repertoire differences stay unclear, perhaps disease activity or earlier therapy.

The time point denotes: newly diagnosed, previously untreated cHL patient sample. There are 13 residues in the CDR3. Germline CDR1 is MDHEN and CDR2 is SYDVKM. V shed 5 bases and J shed 5 bases, with 10 bases lying between them. Sequenced by immunoSEQ multiplex PCR; TCRdb stores in-frame clones only, minus some. The data contain fewer than 35,000 clones, 90% to 95% of them seen just once; the ten biggest clones take up about 4%. Turning to this clone: The antigen is unknown.

The sample was peripheral blood mononuclear cells (PBMCs). The V and J genes are TRBV28 and TRBJ1-5, with a weak D call TRBD1 (5 bases). The TCR sequence derives from a human donor with classical Hodgkin lymphoma. For the CDR3, the DNA is TGTGCCAGCAGTCGACAGCCTGATCAGCCCCAGCATTTT. Translating it yields CASSRQPDQPQHF.